Below, 17 T cell receptor beta chains from the same sample are listed, as sequenced in a study of tissue T cells after allogeneic stem cell transplantation (dated by TCRdb to between 2022 and 2023). The sample's time point, from its label and the paper: mouse harvest day 7 after allogeneic transplant. Mouse grafts consisting of 10^7 T-cell-depleted bone marrow cells combined with 10^6 splenic CD5+ T cells were administered by tail vein injection. Library construction relied on the immunoSEQ multiplex PCR assay. Drawn from immuneACCESS, this table holds only the in-frame rearrangements with V and J called that TCRdb kept. Clones are partly lost; checked studies trace under half to an unresolved V gene and leave the rest unexplained. The table for this sample lists about 1,300 clones; less than 65% of them were counted only once. The ten largest clones add up to around 13% of the sample. Sequenced material: liver tissue. These receptors were obtained from a female BALB/c mouse given C57BL/6 T cells with graft-versus-host disease after an allogeneic hematopoietic cell transplant.

Worth noting for this clone: Germline and genes here are mouse. The read comes to an end 1 residue before the CDR3 does, leaving the germline J gene to fill in the end. The chain has TRBV3 and TRBJ2-3; TRBD2 agrees at 10 bases. The germline gives CDR1 SNHLY, CDR2 FYNGKV (reference sequence). V was pared by 4 bases and J by 2 bases, with 3 bases of the junction left unmatched. This CDR3 contains 15 residues. CDR3 sequence: CASSSGTGVAETLYF. The CDR3 bases that were read are TGTGCCAGCAGCTCCGGGACTGGGGTTGCAGAAACGCTGTAT.

To note about this clone: Gene names are the mouse ones. The CDR3 end lies 1 residue beyond the end of the read and is filled in from the germline J gene. This chain links TRBV29 with TRBJ1-3, with D unresolved. The CDR3 spans 12 residues. From germline, CDR1 is MSHET and CDR2 SYDVDS. CDR3 DNA (partial): TGTGCCAGCCGGGGTTCTGGAAATACGCTCTAT. This codes for CASRGSGNTLY. From start to end, the CDR3 is CASRGSGNTLYF. Complete variable domain (other parts from reference TRBV29 and TRBJ1-3): DMKVTQMPRYLIKRMGENVLLECGQDMSHETMYWYRQDPGLGLQLIYISYDVDSNSEGDIPKGYRVSRKKREHFSLILDSAKTNQTSVYFCASRGSGNTLYFGEGSRLIVV.

This clone came up a few times. Each gene name is a mouse one. The read ends 1 residue shy of where the CDR3 ends; the end is completed using the germline J gene. The gene calls are TRBV26 and TRBJ2-7; possibly TRBD1 for D (5 bases). CDR1 and CDR2 from the germline V gene are KGHPV and FQNQEV (reference sequence). V was pared by 4 bases and J by 6 bases, with 10 bases between. The CDR3 is made up of 12 amino acids. Incomplete CDR3 DNA: TGTGCCAGCAGTCAGGGAGGGGTTGAACAGTAC. This encodes CASSQGGVEQY. The entire CDR3 is CASSQGGVEQYF.

On this clone itself: Gene names are mouse gene names. Read data end 1 residue before the CDR3 end; the end is taken from the germline J gene. This rearrangement joins TRBV14 to TRBJ2-5, with 8 bases matching TRBD2. The CDR3 sequence is 13 residues long. The J segment lost 6 bases and the V segment lost 2 bases, leaving 2 bases of the junction unmatched. Germline assignment: CDR1 SGHDT and CDR2 FRDEAV. CDR3 amino acids: CASSFAGGDTQYF. The sequenced part of the CDR3 DNA is TGTGCCAGCAGTTTTGCTGGGGGGGACACCCAGTAC.

Regarding this clone: Mouse gene names apply. With the read ending 1 residue before the CDR3 end, the germline J gene is used to fill in that end. The J gene is TRBJ1-5, the V gene TRBV3, with D possibly being TRBD1 (6 bases). Germline V gene sequence: CDR1 SNHLY, CDR2 FYNGKV (reference sequence). The CDR3 sequence is 15 residues long. V was pared by 3 bases and J by 0 bases, with 9 bases between. The sequenced part of the CDR3 DNA is TGTGCCAGCAGCTTGGGGACACATAACAACCAGGCTCCGCTT. This codes for CASSLGTHNNQAPL. The entire CDR3 is CASSLGTHNNQAPLF.

Worth noting for this clone: The gene names here belong to mouse. Coverage ceases 1 residue before the CDR3 finishes, and the germline J gene fills in the end. This chain joins TRBV4 and TRBJ2-5; 8 bases align to TRBD2. The V gene's germline CDR1 is LGHDT and CDR2 YNNKQL (reference sequence). V lost 3 bases, J lost 1 base, and 0 bases stayed unmatched. The CDR3 is made up of 14 amino acids. This CDR3 is CASSYGGDQDTQYF. CDR3 bases read: TGTGCCAGCAGCTATGGGGGGGACCAAGACACCCAGTAC.

This clone was observed a few times. Mouse germline and gene names are used. The read is 1 residue too short to cover the CDR3 end, so that end is filled in from the germline J gene. The rearrangement uses TRBV19 and TRBJ2-7; D remains ambiguous. CDR1 is FNHDT, CDR2 SITEND, per germline (reference sequence). V lost 6 bases and J lost 0, with 7 bases in between. CDR3 length: 12 amino acids. Incomplete CDR3 DNA: TGTGCCAGCAAGGCGAGCTCCTATGAACAGTAC. Translation gives CASKASSYEQY. The CDR3 reads in full as CASKASSYEQYF.

In its sample, this clone is large. The listed genes are named as in mouse. The read gets to within 1 residue of the CDR3 end, and the germline J gene fills in the rest. The chain uses TRBV12-2 and TRBJ2-7; 11 nucleotides align to TRBD2. There are 15 residues in the CDR3. V was pared by 4 bases and J by 0 bases, with 4 bases of the junction left unmatched. The germline V gene encodes CDR1 SGHLS and CDR2 HYDKME. CDR3 DNA, as far as it was read: TGTGCCAGCTCCACTGACTGGGGGGGCTCCTATGAACAGTAC. Its translation: CASSTDWGGSYEQY. The whole CDR3 reads CASSTDWGGSYEQYF.

With regard to this clone: Germline and genes here are mouse. CDR3 loop: CASSLWTSQNTLYF. The CDR3 bases that were read are TGTGCCAGCAGTCTGTGGACAAGTCAAAACACCTTGTAC. The chain joins TRBV26 to TRBJ2-4; D may be TRBD1 (5 bases). The read falls 1 residue short of the CDR3 end, and the missing part is taken from the germline J gene. Trimming removed 1 base at V and 0 bases at J, with 5 bases between. The CDR3 loop spans 14 amino acids. Germline V lookup: CDR1 KGHPV, CDR2 FQNQEV (reference sequence).

Details on this clone: Each gene name is a mouse one. The read ends 1 residue before the CDR3 terminus; that terminus is restored from the germline J gene. This chain uses TRBV29 with TRBJ1-1; D unclear. Trimming pared 4 bases from V and 0 bases from J, leaving 6 bases between. Per germline, CDR1 MSHET and CDR2 SYDVDS. CDR3 size: 13 residues. The CDR3 is CASSSNTNTEVFF. CDR3 DNA (partial): TGTGCTAGCAGTTCCAACACAAACACAGAAGTCTTC.

Points on this clone: Genes and germline are mouse. The missing CDR3 end, 1 residue past where the read stops, is filled in from the germline J gene. The rearrangement joins TRBV17 to TRBJ1-3; D gene unclear. Germline lookup yields CDR1 MNHDT and CDR2 YYDKIL. This CDR3 is 14 amino acids long. V dropped 2 bases and J dropped 0 bases, with 5 bases sitting between them. CDR3 DNA, as far as it was read: TGTGCTAGCAGTAGACAGAATTCTGGAAATACGCTCTAT. Translated, it gives CASSRQNSGNTLY. From start to end, the CDR3 is CASSRQNSGNTLYF.

In this sample, this clone turned up a few times. The genes and germline here are from mouse. The CDR3 end lies 1 residue beyond the end of the read and is filled in from the germline J gene. The rearrangement links TRBV13-2 to TRBJ1-2; D gene uncertain. The CDR3 contains 13 residues. CDR1 and CDR2 from the germline V gene are NNHNN and SYGAGS (reference sequence). With 1 base removed from V and 4 bases from J, the gap between germline ends came to 8 bases. This chain's CDR3 is CASGDSPPSDYTF. The sequenced part of the CDR3 DNA is TGTGCCAGCGGTGATTCACCCCCCTCCGACTACACC.

This clone was counted only a few times. Gene names denote mouse genes. The missing CDR3 end, 1 residue past where the read stops, is filled in from the germline J gene. The rearrangement links TRBV23 to TRBJ2-7. Per germline, CDR1 KGHTA and CDR2 FQNQQP. This CDR3 has 13 residues. The DNA read from the CDR3 is TGCTCCAGCAGTCAATCTGGCGGATATGAACAGTAC. Translated: CSSSQSGGYEQY. The whole CDR3 region reads CSSSQSGGYEQYF.

This clone was observed a few times. Genes here carry mouse names. The read halts 1 residue ahead of the CDR3 end, with the missing end drawn from the germline J gene. This sequence joins TRBV12-1 and TRBJ1-3; a weak D match, TRBD1 (6 bases). Trimming took off 2 bases at V and 0 bases at J, with 16 bases between the two ends. CDR3 length: 17 residues. CDR1 SGHSN and CDR2 HYEKVE come from the germline V gene. This chain's CDR3 is CASSPLPGHYSGNTLYF. Incomplete CDR3 DNA: TGTGCCAGCTCTCCCCTTCCGGGACACTATTCTGGAAATACGCTCTAT.

As for this clone: Mouse germline and gene names are used. The read ends 1 residue shy of where the CDR3 ends; the end is completed using the germline J gene. V usage is TRBV26 and J usage is TRBJ2-2, with 8 bases that match TRBD1. V dropped 2 bases and J dropped 3; count of bases not matched to a gene: 2. The germline CDR1 and CDR2 sequences are KGHPV and FQNQEV (reference sequence). The CDR3 loop spans 15 amino acids. The CDR3 spells CASSLGQGHTGQLYF. CDR3 DNA (partial): TGTGCCAGCAGTCTGGGACAGGGTCACACCGGGCAGCTCTAC.

With respect to this clone: Mouse names are used for the genes. The observed sequence ends 1 residue before the CDR3 terminus, with the missing tail filled in from the germline J gene. V is TRBV13-1 and J is TRBJ1-1, with 7 bases fitting TRBD1. Germline V gene lookup returns CDR1 NSHNY and CDR2 SYGAGN. Unmatched junction bases numbered 19, after V lost 3 bases and J lost 5 bases. The CDR3 length is 18 residues. CDR3 region: CASSALTSKTGRGTEVFF. The CDR3 DNA, read in part, is TGTGCCAGCAGTGCCCTGACCTCCAAGACAGGGAGGGGTACAGAAGTCTTC.

A word on this clone: Any gene name here is a mouse gene name. The read comes to an end 1 residue before the CDR3 does, leaving the germline J gene to fill in the end. This chain uses TRBV5 with TRBJ2-5; maybe TRBD1 (5 bases). The germline V gene encodes CDR1 LGHNA and CDR2 YNLKQL (reference sequence). The CDR3 contains 14 residues. V was clipped by 0 bases and J by 6 bases, with 10 bases between them. The sequenced part of the CDR3 DNA is TGTGCCAGCAGCCAAGAGCAGGGTGTGGACACCCAGTAC. Translated: CASSQEQGVDTQY. The CDR3 in full is CASSQEQGVDTQYF.